The T cell receptor (beta chain) under discussion was sequenced for a study of blood T cell repertoires in COVID-19. CDR1 and CDR2 (germline): SGHKS, YYEKEE (reference sequence). V trimming: 5 bases; J trimming: 0 bases; junction bases outside the gene matches: 7. The CDR3 runs to 15 residues. Generated by immunoSEQ multiplex PCR, the TCRdb table keeps only in-frame clones and is missing some. The sample has a few hundred thousand clones; approximately 85% are singletons. The chain carries TRBV5-5 and TRBJ1-1; 7 nucleotides agree with TRBD1. Sequencing used PBMCs or T cells enriched from blood (not recorded which). The sequence was obtained from a woman in her fifties or sixties who had been exposed to COVID-19. The CDR3 nucleotides read TGTGCCAGCAGGCCGCTGGACAGGATGAACACTGAAGCTTTCTTT. This encodes CASRPLDRMNTEAFF.